This TCR beta chain was sequenced in a study of blood T cell repertoires in COVID-19. To note about this clone: At the DNA level, this CDR3 is encoded by other sequences in the same sample as well.

Original processing notes: Reference gene primer amplification gave nucleated cell count estimates. Generated by immunoSEQ multiplex PCR, the TCRdb table keeps only in-frame clones and is missing some. That table furnishes V, J and clone size, whereas the DNA furnished D and trimming. The sample consists of about 290,000 clones, roughly 89% of them appearing once. Germline V gene lookup returns CDR1 MDHEN and CDR2 SYDVKM. CDR3 length: 16 amino acids. Trimming cost V 1 base and J 1 base, with 13 bases left between them. Sequenced material: peripheral blood. This receptor was obtained from a woman under 40 with COVID-19, enrolled during active disease. The rearrangement uses TRBV28 and TRBJ1-1; D perhaps matches TRBD1 (6 bases). CDR3: CASSLLGASGNTEAFF. The CDR3 region has the DNA TGTGCCAGCAGTTTATTGGGGGCCAGTGGGAACACTGAAGCTTTCTTT.